What follows are 8 T cell receptor beta chains derived from one specimen sequenced in a study of T cell responses to AZD1222 COVID-19 vaccine. This table comes from immunoSEQ multiplex PCR, and its TCRdb copy is limited to in-frame clones, with some not included. The sample lists roughly 150,000 clones; just over 90% were seen once. The sample in question was peripheral blood, obtained on day 0 of AZD1222 vaccination. The origin of the receptors is an adult in good health.

The rearrangement links TRBV19 to TRBJ2-3; TRBD1 might be the D (5 bases). The CDR3 runs to 17 residues. Germline lookup yields CDR1 LNHDA and CDR2 SQIVND (reference sequence). Trimming took 5 bases from V and 6 from J, leaving 24 bases between them. The DNA for the CDR3 is TGTGCCAGTAGTGCTACGCTAGGGGCCGCACAGATGGATACGCAGTATTTT. Its translation: CASSATLGAAQMDTQYF.

CDR3: CASSRQGTDTQYF. For the CDR3, the DNA is TGTGCCAGCAGTAGGCAGGGAACAGATACGCAGTATTTT. The chain links TRBV5-4 to TRBJ2-3, with D possibly being TRBD1 (5 bases). From germline, CDR1 is SGHNT and CDR2 YYREEE (reference sequence). Trimming cost V 5 bases and J 3 bases, with 10 bases left between them. CDR3 length: 13 residues.

This chain links TRBV7-9 with TRBJ1-2, with a possible D match to TRBD1 (5 bases). CDR3 length: 14 amino acids. Per the germline V gene, CDR1 is SEHNR and CDR2 is FQNEAQ (reference sequence). V lost 5 bases to trimming and J lost 1 base, with 11 bases between them. The CDR3 nucleotides are TGTGCCAGCAGCCCTTCCCAGGGTAACTATGGCTACACCTTC. This codes for CASSPSQGNYGYTF.

The V and J genes are TRBV4-3 and TRBJ2-7; 8 bases align to TRBD1. J gave up 5 bases and V 0 bases, and 12 bases lay outside the gene matches. Germline lookup yields CDR1 LGHNA and CDR2 YSLEER. The CDR3 consists of 17 residues. The CDR3 is CASSQDWIRGLSHEQYF. As DNA, the CDR3 is TGCGCCAGCAGCCAAGATTGGATCAGGGGGCTATCTCACGAGCAGTACTTC.

The rearrangement uses TRBV15 and TRBJ2-7; D is possibly TRBD1 (7 bases). V shed 6 bases and J shed 3 bases, with 12 bases lying between them. Germline V lookup: CDR1 LNHNV, CDR2 YYDKDF (reference sequence). The CDR3 is made up of 13 amino acids. CDR3 region: CATSRQGGYEQYF. The CDR3 bases are TGTGCCACCAGTAGACAGGGAGGCTACGAGCAGTACTTC.

This clone has more than one count but fewer than ten. This chain links TRBV7-9 with TRBJ2-5; 7 nucleotides line up with TRBD2. The CDR3 has 13 residues. The germline V gene encodes CDR1 SEHNR and CDR2 FQNEAQ (reference sequence). The ends lost 5 bases at V and 4 bases at J; junction bases unmatched: 4. CDR3 sequence (DNA): TGTGCCAGCAGCGCCGTAGCGGGAGAGACCCAGTACTTC. Amino acid sequence: CASSAVAGETQYF.

A few counts support this clone. This rearrangement joins TRBV6-4 to TRBJ2-1; 8 bases match TRBD1. This CDR3 is 15 amino acids long. V shed 0 bases, J shed 9 bases, and the junction held 7 bases outside the gene matches. Germline assignment: CDR1 MRHNA and CDR2 SNTAGT. Here the CDR3 DNA reads TGTGCCAGCAGTGACTCGACAGGGGATGGGGGTGAGCAGTTCTTC. It encodes CASSDSTGDGGEQFF.

This chain connects TRBV9 to TRBJ1-2, with D perhaps TRBD1 (5 bases). This CDR3 contains 15 residues. V was trimmed by 3 bases and J by 8 bases, leaving 20 bases between them. Per the germline V gene, CDR1 is SGDLS and CDR2 is YYNGEE. As DNA, the CDR3 is TGTGCCAGCAGCGCAGGGAGAGGACTATCAGGGGGCTACACCTTC. Translating it yields CASSAGRGLSGGYTF.